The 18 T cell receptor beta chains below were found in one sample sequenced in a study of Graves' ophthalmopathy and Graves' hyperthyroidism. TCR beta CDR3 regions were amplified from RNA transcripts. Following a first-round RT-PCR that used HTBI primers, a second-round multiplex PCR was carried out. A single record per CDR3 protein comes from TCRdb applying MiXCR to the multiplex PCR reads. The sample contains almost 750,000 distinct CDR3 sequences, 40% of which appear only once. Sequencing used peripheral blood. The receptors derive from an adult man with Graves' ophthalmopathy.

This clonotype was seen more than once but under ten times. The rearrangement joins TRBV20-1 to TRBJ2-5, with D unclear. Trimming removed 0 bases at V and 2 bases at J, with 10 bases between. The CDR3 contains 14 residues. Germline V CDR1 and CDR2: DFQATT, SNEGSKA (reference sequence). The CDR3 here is CSARDMGLQETQYF. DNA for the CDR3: TGCAGTGCTAGAGATATGGGGTTGCAAGAGACCCAGTACTTC.

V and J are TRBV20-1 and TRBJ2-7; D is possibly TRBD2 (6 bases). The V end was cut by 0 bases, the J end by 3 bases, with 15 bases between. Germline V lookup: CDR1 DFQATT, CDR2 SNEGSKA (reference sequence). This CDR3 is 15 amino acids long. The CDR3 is CSARDLAGSIYEQYF. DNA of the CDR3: TGCAGTGCTAGAGATCTTGCGGGGTCCATCTACGAGCAGTACTTC.

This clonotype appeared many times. This CDR3 is CASSQVVGETQYF. CDR3 DNA sequence: TGCGCCAGCAGCCAAGTAGTGGGAGAGACCCAGTACTTC. The chain combines TRBV4-1 with TRBJ2-5; D gene uncertain. Germline-derived CDR1 and CDR2 are MGHRA and YSYEKL. The CDR3 totals 13 residues. Trimming removed 1 base from V and 4 bases from J, with 7 bases in between.

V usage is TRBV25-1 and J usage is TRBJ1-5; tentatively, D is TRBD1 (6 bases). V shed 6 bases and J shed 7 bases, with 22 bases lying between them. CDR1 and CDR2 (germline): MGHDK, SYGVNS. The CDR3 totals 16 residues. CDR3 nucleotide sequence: TGTGCCAGCAGCCTTACAGGGCACGGGGATAAACAGCCCCAGCATTTT. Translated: CASSLTGHGDKQPQHF.

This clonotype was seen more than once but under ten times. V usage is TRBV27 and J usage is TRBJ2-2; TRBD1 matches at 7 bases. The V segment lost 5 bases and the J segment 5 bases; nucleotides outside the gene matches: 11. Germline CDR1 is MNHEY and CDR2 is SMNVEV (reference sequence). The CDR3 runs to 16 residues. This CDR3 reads CASSLQGNMGTGELFF. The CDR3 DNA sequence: TGTGCCAGCAGTCTACAGGGGAATATGGGGACCGGGGAGCTGTTTTTT.

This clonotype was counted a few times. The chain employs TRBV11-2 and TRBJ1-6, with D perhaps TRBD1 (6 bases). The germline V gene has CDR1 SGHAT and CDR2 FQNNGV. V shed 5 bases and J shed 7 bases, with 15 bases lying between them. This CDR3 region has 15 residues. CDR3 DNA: TGTGCCAGCAGCCCACACCCGGGACAAAATTCACCCCTCCACTTT. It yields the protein CASSPHPGQNSPLHF.

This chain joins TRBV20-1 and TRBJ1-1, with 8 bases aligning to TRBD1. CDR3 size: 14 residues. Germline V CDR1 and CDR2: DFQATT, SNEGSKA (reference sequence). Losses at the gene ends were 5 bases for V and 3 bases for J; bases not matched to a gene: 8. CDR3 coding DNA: TGCAGTGCTGAGTTGGGGGGACAGGACACTGAAGCTTTCTTT. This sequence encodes CSAELGGQDTEAFF.

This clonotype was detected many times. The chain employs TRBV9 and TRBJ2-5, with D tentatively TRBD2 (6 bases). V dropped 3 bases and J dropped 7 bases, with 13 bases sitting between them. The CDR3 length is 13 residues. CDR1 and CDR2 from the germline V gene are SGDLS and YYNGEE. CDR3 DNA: TGTGCCAGCAGCGCCCGGGACTGGGGGACCCAGTACTTC. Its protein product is CASSARDWGTQYF.

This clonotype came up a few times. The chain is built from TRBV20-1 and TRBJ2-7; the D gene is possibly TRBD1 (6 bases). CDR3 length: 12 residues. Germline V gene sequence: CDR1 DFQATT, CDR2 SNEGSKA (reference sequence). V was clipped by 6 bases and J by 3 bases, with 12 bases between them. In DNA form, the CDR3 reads TGCAGTGCCTCCCCAGGGGTCTACGAGCAGTACTTC. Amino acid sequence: CSASPGVYEQYF.

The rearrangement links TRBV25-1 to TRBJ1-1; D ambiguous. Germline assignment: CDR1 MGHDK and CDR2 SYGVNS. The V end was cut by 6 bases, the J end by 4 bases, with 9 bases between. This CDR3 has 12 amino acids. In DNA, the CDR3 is TGTGCCAGCAGAGATTTAACCACTGAAGCTTTCTTT. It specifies CASRDLTTEAFF.

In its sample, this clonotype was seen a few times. Here the CDR3 DNA reads TGTGCCAGCAGCTCTTCCCTGAGAGCCGTTTACGAGCAGTACTTC. Protein: CASSSSLRAVYEQYF. V usage is TRBV13 and J usage is TRBJ2-7; no clear D. The CDR3 loop spans 15 amino acids. V lost 4 bases and J lost 4, with 17 bases in between. CDR1 and CDR2 from the germline V gene are PRHDT and FYEKMQ (reference sequence).

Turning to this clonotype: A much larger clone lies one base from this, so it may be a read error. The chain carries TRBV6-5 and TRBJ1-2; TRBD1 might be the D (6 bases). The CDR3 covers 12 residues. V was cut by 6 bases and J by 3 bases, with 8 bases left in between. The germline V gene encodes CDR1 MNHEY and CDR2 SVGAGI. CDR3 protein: CASRAGDYGYTF. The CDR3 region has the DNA TGTGCCAGCAGGGCAGGGGACTATGGCTACACCTTC.

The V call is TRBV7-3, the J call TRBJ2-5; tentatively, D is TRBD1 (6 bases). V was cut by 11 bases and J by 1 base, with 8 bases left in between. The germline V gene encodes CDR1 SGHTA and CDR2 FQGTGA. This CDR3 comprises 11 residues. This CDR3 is CAHRVQETQYF. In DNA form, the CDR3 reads TGTGCCCACAGGGTCCAAGAGACCCAGTACTTC.

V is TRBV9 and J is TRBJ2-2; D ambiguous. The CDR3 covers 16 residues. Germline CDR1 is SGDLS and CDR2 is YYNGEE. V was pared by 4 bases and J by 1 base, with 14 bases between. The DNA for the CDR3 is TGTGCCAGCAGCCCAATGGGCAGGATGAACACCGGGGAGCTGTTTTTT. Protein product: CASSPMGRMNTGELFF.

The CDR3 loop reads CASSLQTGAYEQYF. CDR3 DNA: TGTGCCAGCAGTTTACAAACAGGGGCCTACGAGCAGTACTTC. This sequence joins TRBV12-3 or TRBV12-4 and TRBJ2-7, with 7 bases fitting TRBD1. The CDR3 has 14 amino acids. Trimming at V came to 2 bases and at J to 2 bases, leaving 3 bases not matched to a gene.

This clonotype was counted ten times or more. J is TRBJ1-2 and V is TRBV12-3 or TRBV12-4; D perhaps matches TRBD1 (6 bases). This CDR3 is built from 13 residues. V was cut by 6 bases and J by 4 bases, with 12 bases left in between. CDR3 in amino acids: CASSEQGFYGYTF. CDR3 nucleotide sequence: TGTGCCAGCAGCGAACAGGGATTCTATGGCTACACCTTC.

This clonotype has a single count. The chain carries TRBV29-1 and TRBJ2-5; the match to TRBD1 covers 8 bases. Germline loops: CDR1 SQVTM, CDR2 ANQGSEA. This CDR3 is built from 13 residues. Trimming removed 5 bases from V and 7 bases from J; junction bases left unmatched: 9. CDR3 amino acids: CSVNRQGWMTQYF. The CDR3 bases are TGCAGCGTTAATCGACAGGGGTGGATGACCCAGTACTTC. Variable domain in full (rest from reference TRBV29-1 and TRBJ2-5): SAVISQKPSRDICQRGTSLTIQCQVDSQVTMMFWYRQQPGQSLTLIATANQGSEATYESGFVIDKFPISRPNLTFSTLTVSNMSPEDSSIYLCSVNRQGWMTQYFGPGTRLLVL.

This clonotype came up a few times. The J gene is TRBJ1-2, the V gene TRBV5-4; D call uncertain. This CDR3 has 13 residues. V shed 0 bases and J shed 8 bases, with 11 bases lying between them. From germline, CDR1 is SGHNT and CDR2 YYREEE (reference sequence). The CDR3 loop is CASSLEPPSGYTF. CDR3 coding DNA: TGTGCCAGCAGCTTGGAACCGCCGAGCGGCTACACCTTC.